Listed below are T cell receptor beta chains from one sample, sequenced in a study of cytomegalovirus exposure and HLA in healthy donors. The repertoire was sequenced with immunoSEQ multiplex PCR; TCRdb's copy has only in-frame clones and lacks some. The sample consists of roughly 130,000 clones, approximately 79% of them appearing once. The sample was PBMCs. Receptors originate from a woman between 50 and 59 years old in good health and CMV-seropositive. Each CDR3 is given with its conserved first and last residue. D genes are given only for firm matches. Some rows have no size entry. The others give once, few or many, or a class for an expanded clone.

J: TRBJ2-3; size: few; V: TRBV5-4; D: -; DNA: TGTGCCAGCAGCCTGGGACTTCTCACAGATACGCAGTATTTT; CDR3: CASSLGLLTDTQYF
J: TRBJ2-3; size: -; V: TRBV18; D: -; DNA: TGTGCCAGCTCACCAGGGGGCGGGGGAGCTGATACGCAGTATTTT; CDR3: CASSPGGGGADTQYF
J: TRBJ1-2; size: -; V: TRBV2; D: -; DNA: TGTGCCAGCAGTAAGGTGTTGGAGTCTCCATATGGCTACACCTTC; CDR3: CASSKVLESPYGYTF
J: TRBJ1-1; size: -; V: TRBV25-1; D: -; DNA: TGTGCCAGCAGTTCCCCCGGCAGGGCCACTGAAGCTTTCTTT; CDR3: CASSSPGRATEAFF
J: TRBJ1-1; size: -; V: TRBV2; D: -; DNA: TGTGCCAGCAGAGACGGGTACACTGAAGCTTTCTTT; CDR3: CASRDGYTEAFF
J: TRBJ1-5; size: few; V: TRBV2; D: -; DNA: TGTGCCAGCAGTCTCGAGTATAGCAATCAGCCCCAGCATTTT; CDR3: CASSLEYSNQPQHF
J: TRBJ2-1; size: -; V: TRBV7-9; D: -; DNA: TGTGCCAGCAGCTTAGTAGCCGGGGGGCCCTACAATGAGCAGTTCTTC; CDR3: CASSLVAGGPYNEQFF
J: TRBJ1-2; size: -; V: TRBV15; D: -; DNA: TGTGCCACCAGCAGAGATCTGGGGCAGGAGTATGGCTACACCTTC; CDR3: CATSRDLGQEYGYTF
J: TRBJ2-2; size: -; V: TRBV9; D: -; DNA: TGTGCCAGCAAAAAAGGGGCAGACACCGGGGAGCTGTTTTTT; CDR3: CASKKGADTGELFF
J: TRBJ2-1; size: -; V: TRBV19; D: -; DNA: TGTGCCAGTAGTATTCAGGGTGGTAATAATGAGCAGTTCTTC; CDR3: CASSIQGGNNEQFF
J: TRBJ2-1; size: -; V: TRBV18; D: TRBD1; DNA: TGTGCCAGCTCATCCCAGGGCAGGGGGGAGCAGTTCTTC; CDR3: CASSSQGRGEQFF